This T cell receptor (beta chain) was retrieved from a study of tissue T cells after allogeneic stem cell transplantation. CDR1 SGHSA and CDR2 FRNQAP come from the germline V gene. V gave up 7 bases and J gave up 0 bases, with 11 bases separating them. The CDR3 runs 14 residues. With respect to this clone: Its cognate antigen is unknown. Gene names are mouse gene names. The read is 1 residue too short to cover the CDR3 end, so that end is filled in from the germline J gene.

The study, taken as a whole, reports: TCR repertoires tracked anatomic similarity, regardless of disease or transplant status. In patients and mice, blood and spleen missed much of tissue repertoire. Limitations included a small, clinically heterogeneous cohort and limited sampling depth.

Some clones are missing from TCRdb's copy, which holds only in-frame ones; the method was immunoSEQ multiplex PCR. Here the sample spans tens of thousands of clones, 73% being singletons. The chain combines TRBV16 with TRBJ2-4; D perhaps matches TRBD2 (6 bases). The sample was sorted cells pooled from one or two spleens. The sequence was collected from a pool of C57BL/6 mice in good health. This CDR3 reads CASTYWESQNTLYF. The DNA read from the CDR3 is TGTGCAAGCACTTACTGGGAGAGTCAAAACACCTTGTAC.